The sequence of this TCR beta chain was determined in a study of Graves' ophthalmopathy and Graves' hyperthyroidism. The PBMC fraction was derived from about 9.2 ml of fresh peripheral blood. Study-level points and caveats: Blood contained most expanded thyroid clonotypes exceeding 0.001 frequency.

Amplification targeted the TCR beta CDR3 regions, with RNA transcripts as the source material. A first-round RT-PCR used HTBI primers, followed by a second-round multiplex PCR. TCRdb re-called the multiplex PCR reads through MiXCR, storing one row per CDR3 protein. The table has roughly 420,000 distinct CDR3 sequences, over 20% seen once. Ten or more counts support this clonotype. Its matching antigen is unknown. The CDR3 has 15 amino acids. The germline V gene encodes CDR1 SGHTA and CDR2 FQGNSA. Trimming removed 0 bases at V and 5 bases at J, with 10 bases between. Source material: peripheral blood. The chain has TRBV7-2 and TRBJ2-2; the D gene could be TRBD1 or TRBD2 (5 bases each). The sequence was obtained from a woman aged 18-30 years with stable Graves' hyperthyroidism. This CDR3 is CASSLAGRRTGELFF. The CDR3 nucleotides are TGTGCCAGCAGCTTAGCGGGGCGGAGGACCGGGGAGCTGTTTTTT.